This T cell receptor (beta chain) is from a study of blood T cell repertoires in COVID-19. On the study more broadly: Nucleic acid was either cDNA or gDNA, and it came from T cells, B-cell-depleted T cells, or PBMCs.

Study processing details: Amplified reference gene primers provided the basis for estimating nucleated cell counts. Profiled with immunoSEQ multiplex PCR; TCRdb holds only in-frame clones, not every one. V, J and clone size are taken as reported in that table, and D and trimming were inferred from the DNA itself. In the table there are fewer than 500,000 clones, roughly 89% of which are singletons. CDR3 length equals 17 residues. V lost 3 bases and J lost 0; bases outside the gene matches: 6. Germline CDR1 reads SGHRS; CDR2 reads YFSETQ. Sequencing input: peripheral blood. The TCR was taken from a man younger than 35 with COVID-19, enrolled during active disease. The chain links TRBV5-1 to TRBJ1-6, with 7 nucleotides matching TRBD1. DNA for the CDR3: TGCGCCAGCAGCTCCCGACAGGGTGGCTCCTATAATTCACCCCTCCACTTT. It codes for CASSSRQGGSYNSPLHF.